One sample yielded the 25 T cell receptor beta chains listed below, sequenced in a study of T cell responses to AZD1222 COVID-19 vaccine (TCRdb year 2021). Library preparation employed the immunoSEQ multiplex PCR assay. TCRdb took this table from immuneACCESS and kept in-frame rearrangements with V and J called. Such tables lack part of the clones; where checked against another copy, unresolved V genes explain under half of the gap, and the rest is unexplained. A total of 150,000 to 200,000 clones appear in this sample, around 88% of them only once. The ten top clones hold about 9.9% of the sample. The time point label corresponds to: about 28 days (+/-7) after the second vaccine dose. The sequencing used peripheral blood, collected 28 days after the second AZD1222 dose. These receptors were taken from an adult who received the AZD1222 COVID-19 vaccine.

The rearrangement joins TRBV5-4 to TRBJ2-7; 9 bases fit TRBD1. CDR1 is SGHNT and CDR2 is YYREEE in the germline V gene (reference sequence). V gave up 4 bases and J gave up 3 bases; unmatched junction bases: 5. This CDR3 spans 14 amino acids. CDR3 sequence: CASSPDRGRYEQYF. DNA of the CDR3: TGTGCCAGCAGCCCGGACAGGGGTCGCTACGAGCAGTACTTC.

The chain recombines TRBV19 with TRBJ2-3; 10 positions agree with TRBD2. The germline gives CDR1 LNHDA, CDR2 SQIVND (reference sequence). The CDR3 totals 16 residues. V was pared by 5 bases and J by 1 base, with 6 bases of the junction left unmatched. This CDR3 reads CASSLEAGGGTDTQYF. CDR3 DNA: TGTGCCAGTAGTTTGGAAGCGGGGGGGGGCACAGATACGCAGTATTTT.

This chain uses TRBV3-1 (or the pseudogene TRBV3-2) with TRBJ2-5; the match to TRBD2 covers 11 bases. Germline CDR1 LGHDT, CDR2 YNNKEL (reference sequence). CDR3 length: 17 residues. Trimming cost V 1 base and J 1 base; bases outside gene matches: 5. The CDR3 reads CASSQALAGGVQETQYF. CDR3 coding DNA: TGTGCCAGCAGCCAAGCCTTAGCGGGGGGGGTCCAAGAGACCCAGTACTTC.

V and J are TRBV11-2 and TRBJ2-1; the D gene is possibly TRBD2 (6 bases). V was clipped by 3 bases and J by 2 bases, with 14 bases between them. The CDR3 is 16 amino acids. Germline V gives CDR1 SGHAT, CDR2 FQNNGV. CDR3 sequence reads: CASSFRGTQAYNEQFF. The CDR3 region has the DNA TGTGCCAGCAGCTTCAGAGGGACTCAAGCCTACAATGAGCAGTTCTTC.

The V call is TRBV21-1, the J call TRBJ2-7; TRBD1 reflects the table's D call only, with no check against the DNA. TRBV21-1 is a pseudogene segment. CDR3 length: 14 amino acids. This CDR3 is CATRLTGPTYEQYF. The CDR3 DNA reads TGTGCCACTCGCCTCACAGGGCCTACCTACGAGCAGTACTTC.

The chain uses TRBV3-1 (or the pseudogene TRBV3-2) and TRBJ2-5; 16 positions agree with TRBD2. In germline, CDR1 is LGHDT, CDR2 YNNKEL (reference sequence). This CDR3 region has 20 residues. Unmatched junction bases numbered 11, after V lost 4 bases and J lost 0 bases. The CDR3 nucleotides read TGTGCCAGCAGCCTACCGGGACTAGCGGGGGGGCTGGTGAACCAAGAGACCCAGTACTTC. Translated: CASSLPGLAGGLVNQETQYF.

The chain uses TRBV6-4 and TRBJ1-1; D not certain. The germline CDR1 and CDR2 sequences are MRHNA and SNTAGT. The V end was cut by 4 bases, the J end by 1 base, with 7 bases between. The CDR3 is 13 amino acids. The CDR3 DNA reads TGTGCCAGCAGTGCTCAGCGGAACACTGAAGCTTTCTTT. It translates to CASSAQRNTEAFF.

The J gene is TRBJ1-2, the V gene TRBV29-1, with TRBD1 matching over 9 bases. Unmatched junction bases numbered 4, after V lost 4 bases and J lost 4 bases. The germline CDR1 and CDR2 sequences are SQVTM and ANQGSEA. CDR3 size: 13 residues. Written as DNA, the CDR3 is TGCAGCGTTGGGGGACAGGGTGTCTATGGCTACACCTTC. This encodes CSVGGQGVYGYTF.

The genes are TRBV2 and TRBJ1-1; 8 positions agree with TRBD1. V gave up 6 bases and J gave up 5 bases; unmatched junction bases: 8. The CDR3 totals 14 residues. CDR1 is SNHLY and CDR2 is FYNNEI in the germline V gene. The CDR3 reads CASRIDRGGTEAFF. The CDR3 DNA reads TGTGCCAGCAGAATCGACAGGGGTGGGACTGAAGCTTTCTTT.

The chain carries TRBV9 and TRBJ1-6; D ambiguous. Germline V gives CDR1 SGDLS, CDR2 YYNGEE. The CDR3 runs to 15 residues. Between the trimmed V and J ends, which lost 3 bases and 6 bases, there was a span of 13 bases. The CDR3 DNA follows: TGTGCCAGCAGCGCCAGTTCCCTTTTTAATTCACCCCTCCACTTT. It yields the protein CASSASSLFNSPLHF.

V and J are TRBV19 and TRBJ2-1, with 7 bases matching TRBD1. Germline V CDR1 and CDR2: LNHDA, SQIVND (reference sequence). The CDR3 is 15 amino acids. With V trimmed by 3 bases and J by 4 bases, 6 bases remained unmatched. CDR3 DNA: TGTGCCAGTAGTATGGGCAGGGGGTCATACAATGAGCAGTTCTTC. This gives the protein CASSMGRGSYNEQFF.

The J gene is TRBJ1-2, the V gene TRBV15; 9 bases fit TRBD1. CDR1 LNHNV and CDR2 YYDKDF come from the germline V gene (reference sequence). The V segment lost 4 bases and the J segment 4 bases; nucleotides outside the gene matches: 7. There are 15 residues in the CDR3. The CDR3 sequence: CATSTRQGGLYGYTF. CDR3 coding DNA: TGTGCCACCAGCACCCGACAGGGGGGCCTCTATGGCTACACCTTC. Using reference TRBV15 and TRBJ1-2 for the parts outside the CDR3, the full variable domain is DAMVIQNPRYQVTQFGKPVTLSCSQTLNHNVMYWYQQKSSQAPKLLFHYYDKDFNNEADTPDNFQSRRPNTSFCFLDIRSPGLGDTAMYLCATSTRQGGLYGYTFGSGTRLTVV.

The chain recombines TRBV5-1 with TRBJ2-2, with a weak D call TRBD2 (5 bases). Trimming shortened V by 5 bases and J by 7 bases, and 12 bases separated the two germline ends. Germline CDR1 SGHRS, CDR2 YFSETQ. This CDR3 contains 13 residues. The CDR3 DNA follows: TGCGCCAGCAGGCCGAGGGCTGACGGGGAGCTGTTTTTT. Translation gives CASRPRADGELFF.

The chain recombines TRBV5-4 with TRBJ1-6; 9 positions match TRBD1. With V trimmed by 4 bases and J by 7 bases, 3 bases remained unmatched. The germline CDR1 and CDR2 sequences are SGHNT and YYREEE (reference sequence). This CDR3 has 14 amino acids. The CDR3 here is CASSPQGANSPLHF. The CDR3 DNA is TGTGCCAGCAGCCCACAGGGGGCCAATTCACCCCTCCACTTT.

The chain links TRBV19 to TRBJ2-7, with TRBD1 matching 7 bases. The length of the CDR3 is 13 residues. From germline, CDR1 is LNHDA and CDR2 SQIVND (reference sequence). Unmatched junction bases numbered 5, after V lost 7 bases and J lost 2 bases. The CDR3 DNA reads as TGTGCCAGTAAAAGGACAGGCGCCTACGAGCAGTACTTC. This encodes CASKRTGAYEQYF.

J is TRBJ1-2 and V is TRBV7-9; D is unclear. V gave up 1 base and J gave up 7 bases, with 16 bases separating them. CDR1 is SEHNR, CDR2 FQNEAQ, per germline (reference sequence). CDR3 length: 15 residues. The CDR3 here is CASSLVPGGLSGYTF. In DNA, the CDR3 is TGTGCCAGCAGCTTAGTTCCGGGAGGGTTATCTGGCTACACCTTC.

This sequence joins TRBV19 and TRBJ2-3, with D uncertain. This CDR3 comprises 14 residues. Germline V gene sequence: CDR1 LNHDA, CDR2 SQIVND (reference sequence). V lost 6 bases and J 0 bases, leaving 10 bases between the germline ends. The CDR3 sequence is CASSIPASTDTQYF. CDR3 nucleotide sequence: TGTGCCAGTAGCATCCCCGCCAGCACAGATACGCAGTATTTT.

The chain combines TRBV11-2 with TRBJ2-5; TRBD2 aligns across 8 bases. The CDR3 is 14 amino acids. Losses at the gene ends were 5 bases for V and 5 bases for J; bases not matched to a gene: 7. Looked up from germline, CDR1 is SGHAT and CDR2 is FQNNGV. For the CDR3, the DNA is TGTGCCAGCAGCCCGGGGGGGGCCCGGGAGACCCAGTACTTC. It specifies CASSPGGARETQYF.

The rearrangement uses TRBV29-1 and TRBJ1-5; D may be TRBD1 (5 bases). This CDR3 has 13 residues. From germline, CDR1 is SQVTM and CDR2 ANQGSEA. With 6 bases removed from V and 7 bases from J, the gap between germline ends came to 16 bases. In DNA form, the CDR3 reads TGCAGCGTCCTCAGGGCTCAAGGGCAGCCCCAGCATTTT. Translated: CSVLRAQGQPQHF.

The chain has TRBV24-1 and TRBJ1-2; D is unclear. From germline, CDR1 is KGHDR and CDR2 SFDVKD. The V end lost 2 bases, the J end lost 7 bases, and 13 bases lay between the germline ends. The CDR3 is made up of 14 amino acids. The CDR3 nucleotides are TGTGCCACCAGTGATTCGAACACAGCCCGTGGCTACACCTTC. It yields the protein CATSDSNTARGYTF.

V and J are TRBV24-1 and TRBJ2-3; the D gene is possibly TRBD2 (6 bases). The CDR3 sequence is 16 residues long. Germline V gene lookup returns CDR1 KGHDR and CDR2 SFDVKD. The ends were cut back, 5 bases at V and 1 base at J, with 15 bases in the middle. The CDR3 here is CATSAGRGIGTDTQYF. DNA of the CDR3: TGTGCCACCAGTGCCGGACGGGGGATTGGCACAGATACGCAGTATTTT.

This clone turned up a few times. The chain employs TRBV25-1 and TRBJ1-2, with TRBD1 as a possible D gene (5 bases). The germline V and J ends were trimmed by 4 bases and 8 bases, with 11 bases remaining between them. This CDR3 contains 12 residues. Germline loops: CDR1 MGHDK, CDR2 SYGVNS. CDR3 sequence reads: CASSGSGRGYTF. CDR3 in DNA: TGTGCCAGCAGTGGGTCAGGGCGAGGCTACACCTTC.

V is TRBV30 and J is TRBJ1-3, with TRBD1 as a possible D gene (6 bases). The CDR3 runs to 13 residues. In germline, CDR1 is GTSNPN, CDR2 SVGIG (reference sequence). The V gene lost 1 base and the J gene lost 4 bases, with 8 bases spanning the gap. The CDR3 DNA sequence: TGTGCCTGGAGTGGACAGGAAGGAAACACCATATATTTT. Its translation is CAWSGQEGNTIYF.

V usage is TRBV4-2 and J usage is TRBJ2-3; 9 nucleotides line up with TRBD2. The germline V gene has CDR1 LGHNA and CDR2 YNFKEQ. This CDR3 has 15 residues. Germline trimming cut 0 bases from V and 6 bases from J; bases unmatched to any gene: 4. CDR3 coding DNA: TGTGCCAGCAGCCAAGACCCGCGGGGGGGTGATACGCAGTATTTT. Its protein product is CASSQDPRGGDTQYF.

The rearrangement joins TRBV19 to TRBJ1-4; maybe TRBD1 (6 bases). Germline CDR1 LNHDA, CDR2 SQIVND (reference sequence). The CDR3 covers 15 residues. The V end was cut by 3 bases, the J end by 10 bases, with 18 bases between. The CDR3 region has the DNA TGTGCCAGTAGTATCGGGGAGCAGGGGCTGGCAAAACTGTTTTTT. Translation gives CASSIGEQGLAKLFF. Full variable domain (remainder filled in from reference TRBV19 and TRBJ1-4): DGGITQSPKYLFRKEGQNVTLSCEQNLNHDAMYWYRQDPGQGLRLIYYSQIVNDFQKGDIAEGYSVSREKKESFPLTVTSAQKNPTAFYLCASSIGEQGLAKLFFGSGTQLSVL.